Listed below are T cell receptor beta chains from one sample, sequenced in a study of cytomegalovirus exposure and HLA in healthy donors. Sequenced by immunoSEQ multiplex PCR; TCRdb stores in-frame clones only, minus some. The repertoire includes fewer than 150,000 clones, approximately 80% of them detected once, and 1% sits in the top ten. The sequenced sample consisted of PBMCs. Receptors originate from a man between 35 and 55 years old in good health and CMV-seronegative. The CDR3 runs from the conserved cysteine through the conserved F or W. D genes are given only for firm matches. Clone size appears in some rows only: once, few, many, or a class for an expanded clone.

v_gene: TRBV28
d_gene: .
abundance: once
j_gene: TRBJ1-2
CDR3aa: CASSLVRTGNYGYTF
CDR3nt: TGTGCCAGCAGTTTGGTCCGAACAGGCAACTATGGCTACACCTTC

v_gene: TRBV27
d_gene: .
abundance: once
j_gene: TRBJ2-2
CDR3aa: CASSLEARGATGELFF
CDR3nt: TGTGCCAGCAGTTTGGAGGCCAGGGGCGCTACCGGGGAGCTGTTTTTT

v_gene: TRBV27
d_gene: TRBD2
abundance: .
j_gene: TRBJ2-1
CDR3aa: CASIRSSGTAFF
CDR3nt: TGTGCCAGCATCCGGTCTAGCGGGACGGCGTTCTTC

v_gene: TRBV18
d_gene: TRBD2
abundance: .
j_gene: TRBJ2-1
CDR3aa: CASSPVELAGHEQFF
CDR3nt: TGTGCCAGCTCACCGGTAGAGCTAGCGGGCCATGAGCAGTTCTTC

v_gene: TRBV5-1
d_gene: TRBD2
abundance: .
j_gene: TRBJ2-7
CDR3aa: CASSAGLAGPPPYEQYF
CDR3nt: TGCGCCAGCAGCGCCGGACTAGCGGGCCCTCCCCCCTACGAGCAGTACTTC

v_gene: TRBV6-1
d_gene: TRBD2
abundance: few
j_gene: TRBJ2-7
CDR3aa: CASTTSGPYEQYF
CDR3nt: TGTGCCAGCACGACTAGCGGGCCCTACGAGCAGTACTTC

v_gene: TRBV6-5
d_gene: TRBD1
abundance: .
j_gene: TRBJ1-4
CDR3aa: CASSRGDRGNEKLFF
CDR3nt: TGTGCCAGCAGTCGAGGGGACAGGGGTAATGAAAAACTGTTTTTT

v_gene: TRBV5-1
d_gene: .
abundance: few
j_gene: TRBJ1-3
CDR3aa: CASSLDGGGGNTIYF
CDR3nt: TGCGCCAGCAGCTTGGACGGAGGAGGGGGAAACACCATATATTTT

v_gene: TRBV9
d_gene: .
abundance: .
j_gene: TRBJ1-5
CDR3aa: CASSDHSFNQPQHF
CDR3nt: TGTGCCAGCAGCGACCACAGTTTCAATCAGCCCCAGCATTTT

v_gene: TRBV30
d_gene: TRBD1
abundance: .
j_gene: TRBJ1-2
CDR3aa: CAWSVGTVYGYTF
CDR3nt: TGTGCCTGGAGTGTAGGGACAGTCTATGGCTACACCTTC

v_gene: TRBV29-1
d_gene: .
abundance: .
j_gene: TRBJ2-3
CDR3aa: CSVSVQADTQYF
CDR3nt: TGCAGCGTTTCTGTACAAGCAGATACGCAGTATTTT

v_gene: TRBV7-2
d_gene: .
abundance: .
j_gene: TRBJ2-2
CDR3aa: CASSLGGSSAGELFF
CDR3nt: TGTGCCAGCAGCTTAGGAGGTAGCTCGGCAGGGGAGCTGTTTTTT

v_gene: TRBV28
d_gene: TRBD1
abundance: .
j_gene: TRBJ2-5
CDR3aa: CASSLQGAQETQYF
CDR3nt: TGTGCCAGCAGCTTACAGGGGGCCCAAGAGACCCAGTACTTC

v_gene: TRBV11-2
d_gene: TRBD1
abundance: .
j_gene: TRBJ2-3
CDR3aa: CASSAGGAEWGRKDTQYF
CDR3nt: TGTGCCAGCAGCGCAGGGGGCGCCGAGTGGGGAAGAAAAGATACGCAGTATTTT

v_gene: TRBV28
d_gene: TRBD1
abundance: .
j_gene: TRBJ2-1
CDR3aa: CASNLRDRPNNEQFF
CDR3nt: TGTGCCAGCAACCTCCGGGACAGGCCAAACAATGAGCAGTTCTTC

v_gene: TRBV7-2
d_gene: .
abundance: .
j_gene: TRBJ1-1
CDR3aa: CASSLWGDETEAFF
CDR3nt: TGTGCCAGCAGCTTATGGGGGGACGAGACTGAAGCTTTCTTT

v_gene: TRBV5-8
d_gene: TRBD1
abundance: .
j_gene: TRBJ2-1
CDR3aa: CASSFELGQGPNEQFF
CDR3nt: TGTGCCAGCAGCTTTGAACTGGGACAGGGTCCAAATGAGCAGTTCTTC

v_gene: TRBV2
d_gene: TRBD1
abundance: .
j_gene: TRBJ1-2
CDR3aa: CASSEMGQGVYGYTF
CDR3nt: TGTGCCAGCAGTGAAATGGGACAGGGGGTATATGGCTACACCTTC

v_gene: TRBV11-2
d_gene: TRBD2
abundance: .
j_gene: TRBJ2-2
CDR3aa: CASSLDTSGRRELFF
CDR3nt: TGTGCCAGCAGCTTAGATACTAGCGGGAGACGAGAGCTGTTTTTT

v_gene: TRBV28
d_gene: TRBD2
abundance: .
j_gene: TRBJ2-7
CDR3aa: CASLSGTSGYEQYF
CDR3nt: TGTGCCAGCCTCTCAGGGACTAGCGGCTACGAGCAGTACTTC

v_gene: TRBV7-8
d_gene: TRBD1
abundance: .
j_gene: TRBJ1-2
CDR3aa: CASSLNGQGIEGYTF
CDR3nt: TGTGCCAGCAGCTTGAATGGACAGGGGATTGAGGGCTACACCTTC

v_gene: TRBV7-2
d_gene: TRBD2
abundance: once
j_gene: TRBJ2-3
CDR3aa: CASRPLAGVTDTQYF
CDR3nt: TGTGCCAGCAGACCACTAGCGGGAGTCACAGATACGCAGTATTTT

v_gene: TRBV5-8
d_gene: .
abundance: once
j_gene: TRBJ2-7
CDR3aa: CASSLISGNEQYF
CDR3nt: TGTGCCAGCAGCTTGATATCGGGGAACGAGCAGTACTTC

v_gene: TRBV20-1
d_gene: .
abundance: .
j_gene: TRBJ1-2
CDR3aa: CSASAGGYTF
CDR3nt: TGCAGTGCTAGCGCGGGTGGCTACACCTTC

v_gene: TRBV27
d_gene: .
abundance: once
j_gene: TRBJ2-7
CDR3aa: CASSLSGSGTYEQYF
CDR3nt: TGTGCCAGCAGTTTATCAGGTAGCGGTACCTACGAGCAGTACTTC

v_gene: TRBV5-1
d_gene: TRBD1
abundance: few
j_gene: TRBJ2-3
CDR3aa: CASSFGWTGISTDTQYF
CDR3nt: TGCGCCAGCAGCTTCGGGTGGACAGGCATTAGCACAGATACGCAGTATTTT

v_gene: TRBV5-1
d_gene: TRBD1
abundance: .
j_gene: TRBJ2-2
CDR3aa: CASSTGTGGNTGELFF
CDR3nt: TGCGCCAGCAGTACCGGGACAGGGGGGAACACCGGGGAGCTGTTTTTT

v_gene: TRBV19
d_gene: .
abundance: .
j_gene: TRBJ1-5
CDR3aa: CASSIELPVSNQPQHF
CDR3nt: TGTGCCAGTAGTATCGAGTTGCCCGTTAGCAATCAGCCCCAGCATTTT

v_gene: TRBV10-1
d_gene: .
abundance: once
j_gene: TRBJ2-2
CDR3aa: CASSPGHGNTGELFF
CDR3nt: TGCGCCAGCAGCCCGGGACACGGCAACACCGGGGAGCTGTTTTTT

v_gene: TRBV2
d_gene: TRBD1
abundance: .
j_gene: TRBJ1-2
CDR3aa: CASSEDRGPYGYTF
CDR3nt: TGTGCCAGCAGTGAAGACAGGGGGCCCTATGGCTACACCTTC

v_gene: TRBV9
d_gene: TRBD1
abundance: .
j_gene: TRBJ2-1
CDR3aa: CASSVSRGSYNEQFF
CDR3nt: TGTGCCAGCAGCGTTAGCAGGGGGTCCTACAATGAGCAGTTCTTC

v_gene: TRBV5-4
d_gene: .
abundance: .
j_gene: TRBJ1-5
CDR3aa: CASSLQGRAPQPQHF
CDR3nt: TGTGCCAGCAGCTTGCAGGGCAGGGCTCCCCAGCCCCAGCATTTT

v_gene: TRBV6-5
d_gene: TRBD1
abundance: .
j_gene: TRBJ2-7
CDR3aa: CASSYQGQGVGEQYF
CDR3nt: TGTGCCAGCAGTTACCAAGGACAGGGGGTGGGAGAGCAGTACTTC

v_gene: TRBV29-1
d_gene: TRBD2
abundance: .
j_gene: TRBJ2-1
CDR3aa: CSVGGGERPNPTSYNEQFF
CDR3nt: TGCAGCGTCGGGGGGGGTGAGCGGCCAAACCCCACCTCCTACAATGAGCAGTTCTTC

v_gene: TRBV2
d_gene: .
abundance: .
j_gene: TRBJ1-5
CDR3aa: CASSFQLNQPQHF
CDR3nt: TGTGCCAGCAGTTTCCAACTCAATCAGCCCCAGCATTTT

v_gene: TRBV6-5
d_gene: .
abundance: .
j_gene: TRBJ2-1
CDR3aa: CASRTSGWEQFF
CDR3nt: TGTGCCAGCAGGACCTCAGGCTGGGAGCAGTTCTTC

v_gene: TRBV5-1
d_gene: .
abundance: .
j_gene: TRBJ1-1
CDR3aa: CASSSQENTEAFF
CDR3nt: TGCGCCAGCAGCTCTCAGGAGAACACTGAAGCTTTCTTT

v_gene: TRBV15
d_gene: .
abundance: .
j_gene: TRBJ2-3
CDR3aa: CATSRALGSGADTQYF
CDR3nt: TGTGCCACCAGCAGAGCCCTGGGTAGCGGAGCCGATACGCAGTATTTT

v_gene: TRBV15
d_gene: .
abundance: .
j_gene: TRBJ2-2
CDR3aa: CATSRGGGELFF
CDR3nt: TGTGCCACCAGCAGAGGCGGTGGGGAGCTGTTTTTT

v_gene: TRBV2
d_gene: TRBD1
abundance: .
j_gene: TRBJ2-5
CDR3aa: CASSEGTGQETQYF
CDR3nt: TGTGCCAGCAGTGAGGGGACAGGACAAGAGACCCAGTACTTC

v_gene: TRBV30
d_gene: .
abundance: once
j_gene: TRBJ1-1
CDR3aa: CAWTRDKNTEAFF
CDR3nt: TGTGCCTGGACTCGGGACAAGAACACTGAAGCTTTCTTT

v_gene: TRBV2
d_gene: .
abundance: .
j_gene: TRBJ1-2
CDR3aa: CASSDGDYGYTF
CDR3nt: TGTGCCAGTTCCGACGGAGACTATGGCTACACCTTC

v_gene: TRBV7-9
d_gene: TRBD2
abundance: .
j_gene: TRBJ2-5
CDR3aa: CASSQLAGGPETQYF
CDR3nt: TGTGCCAGCAGCCAACTAGCGGGGGGGCCGGAGACCCAGTACTTC

v_gene: TRBV25-1
d_gene: .
abundance: .
j_gene: TRBJ1-3
CDR3aa: CASSDPGSGNTIYF
CDR3nt: TGTGCCAGCAGTGACCCCGGTAGTGGAAACACCATATATTTT

v_gene: TRBV9
d_gene: TRBD1
abundance: .
j_gene: TRBJ2-5
CDR3aa: CASSPGQMETQYF
CDR3nt: TGTGCCAGCAGCCCGGGACAGATGGAGACCCAGTACTTC

v_gene: TRBV19
d_gene: .
abundance: once
j_gene: TRBJ2-2
CDR3aa: CASSTTTAGELFF
CDR3nt: TGTGCCAGTAGTACCACGACAGCCGGGGAGCTGTTTTTT

v_gene: TRBV13
d_gene: TRBD1
abundance: .
j_gene: TRBJ2-7
CDR3aa: CASSRGARGPYEQYF
CDR3nt: TGTGCCAGCAGCCGCGGAGCCAGGGGGCCCTACGAGCAGTACTTC

v_gene: TRBV6-5
d_gene: TRBD1
abundance: once
j_gene: TRBJ1-1
CDR3aa: CASSTHGTVNTEAFF
CDR3nt: TGTGCCAGCAGTACACACGGGACAGTAAACACTGAAGCTTTCTTT

v_gene: TRBV5-1
d_gene: .
abundance: .
j_gene: TRBJ2-2
CDR3aa: CASSFGERTGELFF
CDR3nt: TGCGCCAGCAGCTTCGGGGAAAGGACCGGGGAGCTGTTTTTT

v_gene: TRBV2
d_gene: TRBD1
abundance: once
j_gene: TRBJ2-2
CDR3aa: CASSIGQGSTGELFF
CDR3nt: TGTGCCAGCAGTATAGGACAGGGGTCCACCGGGGAGCTGTTTTTT

v_gene: TRBV29-1
d_gene: .
abundance: .
j_gene: TRBJ1-1
CDR3aa: CSVEGGMNTEAFF
CDR3nt: TGCAGCGTTGAAGGGGGCATGAACACTGAAGCTTTCTTT

v_gene: TRBV7-3
d_gene: .
abundance: .
j_gene: TRBJ2-2
CDR3aa: CASSFLSGVSGVTGELFF
CDR3nt: TGTGCCAGCAGCTTTTTGTCTGGCGTGTCAGGGGTCACCGGGGAGCTGTTTTTT

v_gene: TRBV5-1
d_gene: TRBD1
abundance: .
j_gene: TRBJ2-5
CDR3aa: CASRTDRVETQYF
CDR3nt: TGCGCCAGCAGGACCGACAGGGTAGAGACCCAGTACTTC

v_gene: TRBV15
d_gene: TRBD2
abundance: .
j_gene: TRBJ2-1
CDR3aa: CASQRGTENEQFF
CDR3nt: TGTGCCTCCCAGCGGGGCACAGAGAATGAGCAGTTCTTC